A single T cell receptor (beta chain) is shown here with its context. Its antigen is undetermined. These data belong to a study of identical twins. Regarding the study as a whole: Out-of-frame TCR alpha sharing in monozygotic twins exceeded recombination model predictions.

One entry per CDR3 protein results from TCRdb running MiXCR on the 5' RACE reads. The sample holds around 340,000 distinct CDR3 sequences, around 9% seen once. This CDR3 comprises 15 residues. Germline assignment: CDR1 WSHSY and CDR2 SAAADI. With 3 bases clipped from V and 6 bases from J, the junction kept 8 bases outside the gene matches. This TCR was recovered from a woman aged 45-60 years in good health. The V call is TRBV10-2, the J call TRBJ2-1; 7 bases match TRBD2. Sample: naive T cells sorted from blood. The CDR3, as DNA: TGCGCCAGCAGTGACATCGCGGGAGCGACCAATGAGCAGTTCTTC. Translated: CASSDIAGATNEQFF.